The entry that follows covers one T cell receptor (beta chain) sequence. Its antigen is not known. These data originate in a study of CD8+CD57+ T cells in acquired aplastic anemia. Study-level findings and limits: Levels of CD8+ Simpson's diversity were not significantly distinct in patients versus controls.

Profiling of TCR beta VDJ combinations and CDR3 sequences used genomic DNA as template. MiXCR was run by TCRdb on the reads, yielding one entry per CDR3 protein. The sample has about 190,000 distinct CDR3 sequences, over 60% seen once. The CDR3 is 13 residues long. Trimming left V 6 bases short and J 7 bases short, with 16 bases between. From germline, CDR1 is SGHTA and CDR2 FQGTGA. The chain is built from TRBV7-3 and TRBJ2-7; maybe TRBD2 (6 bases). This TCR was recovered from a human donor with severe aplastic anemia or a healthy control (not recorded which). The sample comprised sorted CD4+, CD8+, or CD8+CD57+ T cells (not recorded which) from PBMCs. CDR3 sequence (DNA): TGTGCCAGCAGAAGGGGCAGGGAGGATGAGCAGTACTTC. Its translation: CASRRGREDEQYF.